The 9 T cell receptor beta chains given below trace back to one sample, sequenced in a study of blood T cell repertoires in COVID-19. Produced via immunoSEQ multiplex PCR; TCRdb's table is partial and in-frame only. The sample lists about 110,000 clones; around 90% were seen once. The sequenced material came from peripheral blood. The receptors originated from a woman aged 30 to 39 with acute or convalescent COVID-19.

This chain joins TRBV27 and TRBJ2-1; 9 bases fit TRBD2. This CDR3 spans 15 amino acids. Trimming at V came to 0 bases and at J to 3 bases, leaving 0 bases not matched to a gene. The germline V gene encodes CDR1 MNHEY and CDR2 SMNVEV (reference sequence). CDR3 residues: CASSLSAGGYNEQFF. In nucleotides, the CDR3 is TGTGCCAGCAGTTTATCAGCGGGAGGCTACAATGAGCAGTTCTTC.

J is TRBJ2-7 and V is TRBV6-5; 11 nucleotides agree with TRBD1. Germline lookup yields CDR1 MNHEY and CDR2 SVGAGI. This CDR3 is built from 15 residues. After removal of 7 bases from V and 3 bases from J, the junction contained 8 bases not matched to a gene. The CDR3 sequence: CASISWDRGNYEQYF. DNA for the CDR3: TGTGCCAGCATCTCCTGGGACAGGGGGAACTACGAGCAGTACTTC.

V and J are TRBV19 and TRBJ2-7, with 9 positions matching TRBD1. The V gene's germline CDR1 is LNHDA and CDR2 SQIVND (reference sequence). The CDR3 length is 15 residues. The ends lost 5 bases at V and 2 bases at J; junction bases unmatched: 7. The CDR3 DNA reads TGTGCCAGTAGTCCTCAAGGGACAGGGCCCTACGAGCAGTACTTC. Translation gives CASSPQGTGPYEQYF.

The genes are TRBV21-1 and TRBJ1-2. TRBV21-1 is recorded as a pseudogene. This CDR3 is built from 15 residues. CDR3 region: CASSKESAGARGYTF. The DNA for the CDR3 is TGTGCCAGCAGCAAAGAGAGTGCGGGGGCGCGGGGCTACACCTTC.

The chain carries TRBV28 and TRBJ2-1; the D gene is possibly TRBD1 (7 bases). Trimming pared 7 bases from V and 7 bases from J, leaving 14 bases between. Germline V gives CDR1 MDHEN, CDR2 SYDVKM. The CDR3 spans 13 residues. The CDR3 DNA follows: TGTGCCAGCACTACACAGGGGAGGAATGAGCAGTTCTTC. It specifies CASTTQGRNEQFF. Supplemented by reference TRBV28 and TRBJ2-1, the full variable domain reads DVKVTQSSRYLVKRTGEKVFLECVQDMDHENMFWYRQDPGLGLRLIYFSYDVKMKEKGDIPEGYSVSREKKERFSLILESASTNQTSMYLCASTTQGRNEQFFGPGTRLTVL.

The genes are TRBV4-3 and TRBJ2-6; tentatively, D is TRBD1 (6 bases). Germline V lookup: CDR1 LGHNA, CDR2 YSLEER. CDR3 length: 15 residues. V lost 4 bases, J lost 1 base, and 8 bases lay in between. This CDR3 reads CASSLQGSGANVLTF. As DNA, the CDR3 is TGCGCCAGCAGCCTACAGGGTTCTGGGGCCAACGTCCTGACTTTC.

The chain uses TRBV10-3 and TRBJ1-1; maybe TRBD1 (5 bases). CDR1 and CDR2 (germline): ENHRY, SYGVKD. Trimming removed 5 bases at V and 4 bases at J, with 11 bases between. The CDR3 contains 13 residues. The CDR3 reads CAISNGGITEAFF. The CDR3 DNA is TGTGCCATCAGTAACGGGGGGATCACTGAAGCTTTCTTT.

The gene calls are TRBV7-7 and TRBJ1-6; 9 bases line up with TRBD1. Germline CDR1 and CDR2: SSHAT and FNYEAQ (reference sequence). With 5 bases clipped from V and 9 bases from J, the junction kept 2 bases outside the gene matches. The CDR3 contains 13 residues. The CDR3 sequence is CASSPGQGSPLHF. The CDR3 region has the DNA TGTGCCAGCAGCCCGGGACAGGGTTCACCCCTCCACTTT.

The chain links TRBV27 to TRBJ2-1; 14 bases align to TRBD2. The CDR3 length is 16 residues. The ends lost 6 bases at V and 8 bases at J; junction bases unmatched: 9. Per the germline V gene, CDR1 is MNHEY and CDR2 is SMNVEV (reference sequence). Here the CDR3 DNA reads TGTGCCAGCAGGGGACTAGCGGGGGCCCGGGGCGATGAGCAGTTCTTC. Amino acid sequence: CASRGLAGARGDEQFF.